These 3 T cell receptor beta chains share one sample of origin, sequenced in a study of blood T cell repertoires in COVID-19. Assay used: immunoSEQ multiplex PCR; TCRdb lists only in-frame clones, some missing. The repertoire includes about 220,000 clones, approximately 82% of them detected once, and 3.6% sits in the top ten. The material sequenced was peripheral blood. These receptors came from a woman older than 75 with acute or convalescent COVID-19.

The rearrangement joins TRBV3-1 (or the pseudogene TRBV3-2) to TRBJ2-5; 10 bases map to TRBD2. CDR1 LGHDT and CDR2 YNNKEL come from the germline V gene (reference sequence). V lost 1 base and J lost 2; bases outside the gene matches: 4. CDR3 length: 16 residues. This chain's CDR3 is CASSQVSSGGQETQYF. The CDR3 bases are TGTGCCAGCAGCCAAGTGAGTAGCGGGGGGCAAGAGACCCAGTACTTC.

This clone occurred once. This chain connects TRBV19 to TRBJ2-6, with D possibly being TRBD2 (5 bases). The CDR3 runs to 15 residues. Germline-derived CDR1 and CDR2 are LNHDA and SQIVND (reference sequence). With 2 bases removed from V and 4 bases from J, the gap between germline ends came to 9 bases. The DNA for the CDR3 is TGTGCCAGTAGTATACCGGGGTTGGGGGCCAACGTCCTGACTTTC. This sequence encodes CASSIPGLGANVLTF.

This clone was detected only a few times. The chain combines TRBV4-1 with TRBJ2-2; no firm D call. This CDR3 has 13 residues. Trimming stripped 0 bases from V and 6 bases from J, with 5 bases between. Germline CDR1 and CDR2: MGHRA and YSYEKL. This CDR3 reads CASSQDPSGELFF. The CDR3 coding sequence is TGCGCCAGCAGCCAAGATCCCTCCGGGGAGCTGTTTTTT.